This T cell receptor (beta chain) emerged from a study of T-cell memory formation after mild COVID-19 (dated by TCRdb to about 2021). General notes on the study: TCR sequence clusters from the two donors were found to be largely donor specific. T-cell clones expanding and contracting after mild COVID-19 in a couple of donors were tracked by longitudinal TCRalpha and TCRbeta repertoire sequencing. The cohort comprised two young, previously healthy adult volunteers, one female and one male. The paper as a whole reports these results and caveats: Only a couple of mild cases were covered by the study, and larger cohorts that include severe cases with pre-infection samples were considered necessary. Contracting CD4+ clones were found mainly in CM and EM memory subsets, while CD8+ clones were enriched in EMRA. Some responding clones were detected in pre-infection memory, which suggested that pre-existing cross-reactive memory T cells had joined the SARS-CoV-2 response. Clones contracting from day 15 to 85 had balanced CD4/CD8 phenotypes, while a second wave expanding from day 15 to 37 was biased towards CD4+. The second-wave clones that peaked on day 37 were not confirmed to be SARS-CoV-2 specific.

Ficoll-Paque density gradient centrifugation was the method used to isolate PBMCs. This clonotype has just a few counts. Its antigen remains undetermined. Per-nucleotide qualities are absent, and no much larger clonotype sits a single base away. V lost 3 bases and J lost 9 bases, and the count of bases not matched to a germline gene is 10. From the cysteine up to the phenylalanine, the CDR3 has a length of 15 residues. Just CDR3 DNA is preserved here, 45 bases in frame from base 1. CDR1 and CDR2 are read off the germline V gene as SGDLS and YYNGEE. Sequencing was carried out with an Illumina NovaSeq 6000. cDNA libraries for TCRalpha and TCRbeta were prepared by 5'RACE using constant-segment primers, with sample barcodes and unique molecular identifiers added. RNA was extracted from every sample with Trizol reagent. Amplification of the libraries took two PCR steps, and the second step added a second sample barcode plus Illumina TruSeq adapters. Sequencing of the libraries was done on an Illumina NovaSeq, producing 2 x 150 bp paired-end reads. On the study's bioinformatics: Reads were demultiplexed and collapsed into UMI-guided consensus sequences with migec v1.2.7. Using mixcr v2.1.11, UMI consensuses were aligned to TRA and TRB V and J templates and then assembled into clonotypes. A clonotype was counted as expanded or contracted only if both edgeR and NoisET called the change significant, with noise models trained on biological replicates. For edgeR calls, a false discovery rate-adjusted p below 0.01 and a log2 fold-change threshold of 1 were applied. As an exploratory analysis of dynamics, max-normalized trajectories of the 1000 most abundant clonotypes were examined with PCA combined with hierarchical clustering. Separately sequenced CD4+ and CD8+ repertoires were used to assign the CD4 or CD8 phenotype of responding clones. In-frame beta chains were kept once TCRdb had trimmed the public reads at Q25 with fastp and called clones with MiXCR. CDR3 protein sequences are deduplicated, and each keeps its most common genes and DNA. These V and J calls originate from TCRdb's pipeline instead of the authors' own analysis. The sample table holds roughly 550,000 distinct CDR3 sequences, of which roughly 21% were seen once. Approximately 13% of the sample belongs to the ten largest clones.

This sequence was found in an adult woman who had mild COVID-19 (a few samples of this study predate the infection). The sample titles of this study are shuffled in the database, so cell type and time point are left out; the donor was told from shared clones. In this chain, TRBV9 is recombined with TRBJ2-1; TRBD2 fits 9 bases in the junction. The specimen was PBMCs or a T cell subset sorted from them (not recorded which). The CDR3 loop reads CASSAPGTSRVEQFF. The base sequence is TGTGCCAGCAGCGCCCCCGGGACTAGCAGGGTTGAGCAGTTCTTC.